This T cell receptor beta chain was sequenced during a study of graft-versus-host responses after intestinal transplantation. Study at large: Anti-thymocyte globulin induction was given to all recipients, followed by tacrolimus and steroids for roughly three years.

Co-plating was performed using approximately 200,000 CFSE-labeled responder cells and approximately 200,000 irradiated, violet-dye-labeled stimulator cells. Post-reaction, proliferating CD3+CD4+ and CD3+CD8+ responders (CFSE-low) were sorted. Trimming took off 3 bases at V and 0 bases at J, with 15 bases between the two ends. The CDR3 contains 16 residues. Germline V gene data show CDR1 as SEHNR and CDR2 as FQNEAQ (reference sequence). The method was immunoSEQ multiplex PCR; TCRdb's version includes in-frame clones alone and lacks a portion of them. The sample lists about 21,000 clones; about a third were seen once.

This receptor was identified in a human patient who received an intestinal transplant. Source: alloreactive CD8+ T cells from a mixed lymphocyte reaction culture, taken before intestinal transplant. Subset here: CFSE-low proliferating T cells sorted from roughly six-day pre-transplant mixed lymphocyte reaction (GvH or HvG direction). J is TRBJ2-7 and V is TRBV7-9, with D tentatively TRBD1 (5 bases). As DNA, the CDR3 is TGTGCCAGCAGCTTTGGGGCAGATGAGAGCTCCTACGAGCAGTACTTC. This encodes CASSFGADESSYEQYF.